This T cell receptor (beta chain) emerged from a study of cytomegalovirus exposure and HLA in healthy donors. Notes on the study in general: Information on immune exposure was restricted to one variable (CMV serostatus).

The primer mix had 60 Vbeta and 13 Jbeta primers. Some clones are missing from TCRdb's copy, which holds only in-frame ones; the method was immunoSEQ multiplex PCR. The repertoire consists of hundreds of thousands of clones, with roughly 80% occurring once and the leading ten covering over 3.5%. The CDR3 consists of 11 residues. V lost 6 bases to trimming and J lost 9 bases, with 11 bases between them. The germline CDR1 and CDR2 sequences are MGHDK and SYGVNS. The sample holds one count of this clone. The antigen remains undetermined. Sequenced input: PBMCs. The J gene is TRBJ2-5, the V gene TRBV25-1, with D perhaps TRBD2 (5 bases). This receptor was identified in a male donor in good health and CMV-seronegative. The DNA of the CDR3 is TGTGCCAGCAGCCGCGGAGGTGCCCAGTACTTC. Amino acid sequence: CASSRGGAQYF.